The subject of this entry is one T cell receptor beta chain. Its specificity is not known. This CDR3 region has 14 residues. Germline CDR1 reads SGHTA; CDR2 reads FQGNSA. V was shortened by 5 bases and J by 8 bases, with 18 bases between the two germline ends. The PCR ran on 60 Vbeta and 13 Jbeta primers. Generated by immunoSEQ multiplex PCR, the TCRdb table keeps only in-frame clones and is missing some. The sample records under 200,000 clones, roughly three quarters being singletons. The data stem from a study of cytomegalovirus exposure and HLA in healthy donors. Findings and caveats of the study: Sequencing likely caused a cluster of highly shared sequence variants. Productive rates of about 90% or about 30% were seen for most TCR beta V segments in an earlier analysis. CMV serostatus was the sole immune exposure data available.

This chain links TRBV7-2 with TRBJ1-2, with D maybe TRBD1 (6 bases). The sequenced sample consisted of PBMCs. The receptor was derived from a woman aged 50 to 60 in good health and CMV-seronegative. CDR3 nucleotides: TGTGCCAGCAGCCTAAACGGACAGCCCAAGGGCTACACCTTC. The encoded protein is CASSLNGQPKGYTF.